These 30 T cell receptor beta chains share one sample of origin, sequenced in a study of cytomegalovirus exposure and HLA in healthy donors. 60 Vbeta and 13 Jbeta primers were used in PCR. Method: immunoSEQ multiplex PCR; TCRdb's copy keeps in-frame clones and lacks some. The data contain about 160,000 clones, approximately 78% of them singletons. The sequenced material came from PBMCs. The origin of the receptors is a male donor in good health and CMV-seropositive.

The genes are TRBV28 and TRBJ1-5; D possibly corresponds to TRBD1 (5 bases). Trimming pared 3 bases from V and 5 bases from J, leaving 20 bases between. The CDR3 loop spans 17 amino acids. The germline gives CDR1 MDHEN, CDR2 SYDVKM. The CDR3 is CASSFLTARRRDQPQHF. The CDR3 DNA reads as TGTGCCAGCAGTTTTCTGACAGCCCGGAGACGGGATCAGCCCCAGCATTTT.

The rearrangement uses TRBV7-8 and TRBJ1-2; 9 bases map to TRBD1. Germline CDR1 reads SGHVS; CDR2 reads FQNEAQ. V was pared by 5 bases and J by 8 bases, with 9 bases of the junction left unmatched. The CDR3 length is 14 residues. The CDR3 nucleotides read TGTGCCAGCAGCCCAGGGACAGGGCTTAGGGGCTACACCTTC. The encoded protein is CASSPGTGLRGYTF.

The chain couples TRBV28 to TRBJ2-7; TRBD2 aligns across 8 bases. V lost 6 bases and J lost 3; bases outside the gene matches: 10. Germline V CDR1 and CDR2: MDHEN, SYDVKM. This CDR3 contains 15 residues. As DNA, the CDR3 is TGTGCCAGCAGCCCTTCCGGGACTAGGGACTACGAGCAGTACTTC. Protein sequence: CASSPSGTRDYEQYF. The entire variable domain, with the rest obtained from reference TRBV28 and TRBJ2-7, is as follows: DVKVTQSSRYLVKRTGEKVFLECVQDMDHENMFWYRQDPGLGLRLIYFSYDVKMKEKGDIPEGYSVSREKKERFSLILESASTNQTSMYLCASSPSGTRDYEQYFGPGTRLTVT.

V usage is TRBV7-2 and J usage is TRBJ1-5; 8 bases agree with TRBD1. This CDR3 is 14 amino acids long. V lost 5 bases to trimming and J lost 3 bases; unmatched junction nucleotides: 3. Germline V gives CDR1 SGHTA, CDR2 FQGNSA. The CDR3, as DNA: TGTGCCAGCAGCACGGACAGGGCCAATCAGCCCCAGCATTTT. Translating gives CASSTDRANQPQHF.

This clone appeared a single time. The chain carries TRBV6-5 and TRBJ1-2, with D tentatively TRBD1 (5 bases). Germline CDR1 is MNHEY and CDR2 is SVGAGI. The CDR3 runs to 16 residues. Trimming took 0 bases from V and 7 from J, leaving 18 bases between them. The CDR3 loop reads CASSYSLPRDLGGYTF. The CDR3 coding sequence is TGTGCCAGCAGTTACTCGCTACCCAGGGATTTAGGTGGCTACACCTTC.

The V gene is TRBV4-3, the J gene TRBJ1-4; D possibly corresponds to TRBD1 (6 bases). Trimming shortened V by 3 bases and J by 11 bases, and 16 bases separated the two germline ends. In germline, CDR1 is LGHNA, CDR2 YSLEER. The CDR3 runs to 14 residues. CDR3 amino acids: CASSHSGHAEKLFF. The CDR3 DNA sequence: TGCGCCAGCAGCCACTCGGGACACGCGGAGAAACTGTTTTTT.

This clone was detected only once. The rearrangement links TRBV27 to TRBJ1-5, with D possibly matching TRBD1 (6 bases). This CDR3 spans 14 amino acids. Germline CDR1 MNHEY, CDR2 SMNVEV (reference sequence). Trimming removed 5 bases at V and 3 bases at J, with 11 bases between. The chain's CDR3 is CASSRTGINQPQHF. The CDR3 region has the DNA TGTGCCAGCAGTCGAACAGGGATCAATCAGCCCCAGCATTTT.

V gene TRBV4-3 combines with J gene TRBJ1-2; 8 positions agree with TRBD1. The CDR3 sequence is 17 residues long. Germline loops: CDR1 LGHNA, CDR2 YSLEER. Germline trimming cut 0 bases from V and 2 bases from J; bases unmatched to any gene: 8. The CDR3 bases are TGCGCCAGCAGCCAAGATTGGGGGCAGGGGGCGAACTATGGCTACACCTTC. It specifies CASSQDWGQGANYGYTF.

There are a few counts of this clone. V is TRBV4-3 and J is TRBJ1-3; TRBD1 aligns across 8 bases. The CDR3 runs to 17 residues. Per the germline V gene, CDR1 is LGHNA and CDR2 is YSLEER. V lost 1 base, J lost 1 base, and 6 bases stayed unmatched. This CDR3 is CASSQGRGTGSGNTIYF. DNA of the CDR3: TGCGCCAGCAGCCAAGGTCGGGGGACAGGATCTGGAAACACCATATATTTT.

V gene TRBV4-3 combines with J gene TRBJ1-1, with 8 bases fitting TRBD1. This CDR3 comprises 13 residues. The germline CDR1 and CDR2 sequences are LGHNA and YSLEER. Trimming removed 0 bases from V and 11 bases from J; junction bases left unmatched: 5. The CDR3 reads CASSQDEDRDAFF. The CDR3 nucleotides read TGCGCCAGCAGCCAAGATGAGGACAGGGACGCTTTCTTT.

This clone was detected a few times. The chain employs TRBV5-1 and TRBJ2-3; 8 nucleotides agree with TRBD2. Germline loops: CDR1 SGHRS, CDR2 YFSETQ. This CDR3 is built from 14 residues. The V gene end was trimmed by 0 bases and the J gene end by 5 bases; junction bases not matched to a gene: 2. The CDR3 bases are TGCGCCAGCAGCTTGGCCCGGGGGGGAGATACGCAGTATTTT. Protein product: CASSLARGGDTQYF.

This chain connects TRBV6-5 to TRBJ1-2, with D possibly matching TRBD1 (5 bases). Germline values: CDR1 MNHEY, CDR2 SVGAGI. V lost 4 bases and J lost 4, with 10 bases in between. This CDR3 has 13 residues. The CDR3 DNA follows: TGTGCCAGCAGTTGGGGCAGCTCCTATGGCTACACCTTC. It specifies CASSWGSSYGYTF.

This clone appeared once. This chain connects TRBV5-1 to TRBJ1-1; possible D gene TRBD1, 5 bases. This CDR3 contains 13 residues. Trimming stripped 1 base from V and 1 base from J, with 5 bases between. From germline, CDR1 is SGHRS and CDR2 YFSETQ. The CDR3 nucleotides are TGCGCCAGCAGCTTGACAGGGAACACTGAAGCTTTCTTT. This gives the protein CASSLTGNTEAFF.

V gene TRBV30 combines with J gene TRBJ2-1; maybe TRBD2 (6 bases). V was trimmed by 4 bases and J by 2 bases, leaving 6 bases between them. Looked up from germline, CDR1 is GTSNPN and CDR2 is SVGIG (reference sequence). The CDR3 loop spans 12 amino acids. In DNA form, the CDR3 reads TGTGCCTGGACTAGCGCCTACAATGAGCAGTTCTTC. Translated: CAWTSAYNEQFF. Full variable domain (remainder filled in from reference TRBV30 and TRBJ2-1): SQTIHQWPATLVQPVGSPLSLECTVEGTSNPNLYWYRQAAGRGLQLLFYSVGIGQISSEVPQNLSASRPQDRQFILSSKKLLLSDSGFYLCAWTSAYNEQFFGPGTRLTVL.

The chain recombines TRBV7-2 with TRBJ1-2; 7 bases fit TRBD1. The length of the CDR3 is 17 residues. Germline loops: CDR1 SGHTA, CDR2 FQGNSA. Trimming took 3 bases from V and 7 from J; bases not matched to a gene: 17. CDR3 bases: TGTGCCAGCAGCTTTGGACGGCAGGGGGATTACGTAGGTGGCTACACCTTC. It specifies CASSFGRQGDYVGGYTF.

The CDR3 is CASRTRAEAFF. The CDR3 DNA is TGTGCCAGCAGGACGAGGGCCGAAGCTTTCTTT. This chain uses TRBV6-6 with TRBJ1-1; no clear D. V was clipped by 6 bases and J by 8 bases, with 10 bases between them. CDR1 is MNHNY and CDR2 is SVGAGI in the germline V gene (reference sequence). The CDR3 runs to 11 residues.

The chain links TRBV5-4 to TRBJ1-2; D remains ambiguous. Trimming took 5 bases from V and 2 from J, leaving 10 bases between them. From germline, CDR1 is SGHNT and CDR2 YYREEE (reference sequence). This CDR3 is built from 13 residues. The CDR3: CASSYPVNYGYTF. The CDR3 bases are TGTGCCAGCAGTTATCCTGTGAACTATGGCTACACCTTC.

The V and J genes are TRBV11-3 and TRBJ2-7; TRBD1 might be the D (5 bases). This CDR3 has 14 amino acids. Trimming removed 5 bases at V and 6 bases at J, with 17 bases between. Germline V gene sequence: CDR1 SGHNT, CDR2 YENEEA. The CDR3 nucleotides are TGTGCCAGCAGCCCACTGGGCAGGGCTGGCGAGCAGTACTTC. Protein: CASSPLGRAGEQYF. The whole variable domain, remainder taken from reference TRBV11-3 and TRBJ2-7, is EAGVVQSPRYKIIEKKQPVAFWCNPISGHNTLYWYLQNLGQGPELLIRYENEEAVDDSQLPKDRFSAERLKGVDSTLKIQPAELGDSAVYLCASSPLGRAGEQYFGPGTRLTVT.

The chain has TRBV6-5 and TRBJ1-2; TRBD1 agrees at 7 bases. Per germline, CDR1 MNHEY and CDR2 SVGAGI. Trimming at V came to 6 bases and at J to 4 bases, leaving 5 bases not matched to a gene. This CDR3 has 13 amino acids. CDR3 in amino acids: CASSLQGSYGYTF. DNA for the CDR3: TGTGCCAGCAGCCTACAGGGGTCCTATGGCTACACCTTC.

The chain carries TRBV6-5 and TRBJ2-5; 13 bases line up with TRBD2. The V and J ends lost 7 bases and 5 bases, in that order; junction bases with no gene match: 7. CDR3 length equals 15 residues. Germline CDR1 MNHEY, CDR2 SVGAGI. The CDR3 DNA is TGTGCCAGCAAAACTAGCGGGGGGGCGTGGGAGACCCAGTACTTC. Translation: CASKTSGGAWETQYF.

V gene TRBV6-5 combines with J gene TRBJ2-5; possible D gene TRBD1, 6 bases. CDR1 MNHEY and CDR2 SVGAGI come from the germline V gene. Between the trimmed V and J ends, which lost 5 bases and 5 bases, there was a span of 12 bases. This CDR3 contains 13 residues. The CDR3: CASSPTGSETQYF. CDR3 sequence (DNA): TGTGCCAGCAGTCCCACAGGGTCGGAGACCCAGTACTTC.

This chain uses TRBV29-1 with TRBJ2-1; 8 bases match TRBD2. Trimming cost V 4 bases and J 6 bases; bases outside gene matches: 8. Germline V gene lookup returns CDR1 SQVTM and CDR2 ANQGSEA. The CDR3 totals 14 residues. The CDR3 bases are TGCAGCGTTGCGGCGGGAGGACCCCCCAATGAGCAGTTCTTC. Amino acids: CSVAAGGPPNEQFF.

V is TRBV11-3 and J is TRBJ2-7, with 8 bases aligning to TRBD2. Trimming took 4 bases from V and 2 from J; bases not matched to a gene: 4. CDR1 is SGHNT, CDR2 YENEEA, per germline. CDR3 length equals 14 residues. As DNA, the CDR3 is TGTGCCAGCAGCTCAACAGCGGGAGCCTACGAGCAGTACTTC. This sequence encodes CASSSTAGAYEQYF.

The chain combines TRBV7-6 with TRBJ2-2, with 8 bases identical to TRBD2. CDR1 is SGHVS, CDR2 FNYEAQ, per germline. Trimming cost V 5 bases and J 4 bases; bases outside gene matches: 9. The CDR3 runs 16 residues. For the CDR3, the DNA is TGTGCCAGCAGCCACCGGGGGGGGCGCGGCACCGGGGAGCTGTTTTTT. Its translation: CASSHRGGRGTGELFF.

DNA of the CDR3: TGTGCCAGCAGCTGGCGAGGGCAGGCTTTCTTT. Its translation: CASSWRGQAFF. V gene TRBV5-6 combines with J gene TRBJ1-1; D uncertain. Germline CDR1 and CDR2: SGHDT and YYEEEE. Trimming took 3 bases from V and 11 from J, leaving 11 bases between them. CDR3 length: 11 residues.

The chain employs TRBV4-3 and TRBJ1-2; 10 nucleotides agree with TRBD1. CDR3 length: 17 amino acids. CDR1 is LGHNA and CDR2 is YSLEER in the germline V gene. The ends lost 0 bases at V and 5 bases at J; junction bases unmatched: 9. The CDR3 DNA is TGCGCCAGCAGCCAAGATATATGGGACAGGGGAGGGTATGGCTACACCTTC. It yields the protein CASSQDIWDRGGYGYTF.

The genes are TRBV15 and TRBJ1-2; possibly TRBD1 for D (5 bases). CDR3 size: 14 residues. Germline loops: CDR1 LNHNV, CDR2 YYDKDF (reference sequence). V dropped 0 bases and J dropped 4 bases, with 9 bases sitting between them. CDR3 residues: CATSRDGGVYGYTF. CDR3 nucleotide sequence: TGTGCCACCAGCAGAGATGGGGGGGTCTATGGCTACACCTTC.

The rearrangement uses TRBV5-1 and TRBJ1-2, with D possibly TRBD1 on 5 matching bases. The CDR3 runs 13 residues. The germline CDR1 and CDR2 sequences are SGHRS and YFSETQ. Trimming removed 5 bases at V and 3 bases at J, with 11 bases between. The CDR3 spells CASSSQGDYGYTF. CDR3 nucleotides: TGCGCCAGCAGTTCCCAGGGCGACTATGGCTACACCTTC.

The chain joins TRBV11-2 to TRBJ2-5; D ambiguous. The germline gives CDR1 SGHAT, CDR2 FQNNGV. The CDR3 runs 12 residues. Trimming pared 8 bases from V and 5 bases from J, leaving 12 bases between. The CDR3 is CASDIDGETQYF. Written as DNA, the CDR3 is TGTGCCAGCGACATCGATGGGGAGACCCAGTACTTC.

This clone was found once. In nucleotides, the CDR3 is TGTGCCAGCGGTGTACCAGCGACCTACGAGCAGTACTTC. Translation: CASGVPATYEQYF. The chain combines TRBV6-5 with TRBJ2-7; no clear D gene. The germline V gene has CDR1 MNHEY and CDR2 SVGAGI. The CDR3 length is 13 residues. The V end lost 8 bases, the J end lost 2 bases, and 13 bases lay between the germline ends.